This TCR beta chain was documented in a study of blood T cell repertoires in COVID-19. Across the whole study: The United States, Italy and Spain were the sources of the acute and convalescent COVID-19 samples. The analysed material was cDNA or gDNA that came from T cells, B-cell-depleted T cells, or PBMCs.

J gave up 1 base and V 3 bases, and 8 bases lay outside the gene matches. Germline CDR1 LGHDT, CDR2 YNNKEL (reference sequence). The CDR3 extends over 18 amino acids. This clone was counted only a few times. This table comes from immunoSEQ multiplex PCR, and its TCRdb copy is limited to in-frame clones, with some not included. The data hold roughly 200,000 clones, with approximately 84% observed a single time. The sample comprised peripheral blood. This clonotype was sampled from an elderly woman with acute or convalescent COVID-19. J is TRBJ2-3 and V is TRBV3-1 (or the pseudogene TRBV3-2); 12 bases map to TRBD2. The CDR3 here is CASSQASGRVPRTDTQYF. The CDR3 nucleotides read TGTGCCAGCAGCCAGGCTAGCGGGAGGGTCCCGCGCACAGATACGCAGTATTTT.